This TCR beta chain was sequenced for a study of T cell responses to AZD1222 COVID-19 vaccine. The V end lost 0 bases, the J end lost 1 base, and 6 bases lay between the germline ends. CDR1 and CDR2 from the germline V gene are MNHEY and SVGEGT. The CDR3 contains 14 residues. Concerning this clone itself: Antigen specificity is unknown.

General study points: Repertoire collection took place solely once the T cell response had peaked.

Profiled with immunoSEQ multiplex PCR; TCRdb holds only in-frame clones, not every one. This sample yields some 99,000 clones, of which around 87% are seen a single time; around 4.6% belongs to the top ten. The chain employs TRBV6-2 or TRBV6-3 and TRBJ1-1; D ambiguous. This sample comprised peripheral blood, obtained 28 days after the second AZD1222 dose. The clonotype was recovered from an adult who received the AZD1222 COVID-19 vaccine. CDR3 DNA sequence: TGTGCCAGCAGTTACTCGAGAGGGAACACTGAAGCTTTCTTT. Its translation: CASSYSRGNTEAFF.